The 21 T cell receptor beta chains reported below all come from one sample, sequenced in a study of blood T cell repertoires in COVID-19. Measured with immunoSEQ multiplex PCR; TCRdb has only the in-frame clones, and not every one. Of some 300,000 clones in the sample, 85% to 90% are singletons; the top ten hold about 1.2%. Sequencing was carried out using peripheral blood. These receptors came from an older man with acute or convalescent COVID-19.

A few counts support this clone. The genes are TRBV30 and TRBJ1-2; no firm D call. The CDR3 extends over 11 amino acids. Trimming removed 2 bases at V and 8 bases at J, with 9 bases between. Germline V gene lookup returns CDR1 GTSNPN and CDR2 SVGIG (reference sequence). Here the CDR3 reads CAWSPGGGYTF. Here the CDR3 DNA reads TGTGCCTGGAGTCCGGGTGGGGGCTACACCTTC.

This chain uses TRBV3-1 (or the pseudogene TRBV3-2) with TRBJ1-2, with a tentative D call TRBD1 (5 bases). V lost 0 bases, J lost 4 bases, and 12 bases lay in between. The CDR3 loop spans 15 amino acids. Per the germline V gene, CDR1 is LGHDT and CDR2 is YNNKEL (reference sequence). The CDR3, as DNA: TGTGCCAGCAGCCAAGATAGCGGGCAGGGCTATGGCTACACCTTC. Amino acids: CASSQDSGQGYGYTF.

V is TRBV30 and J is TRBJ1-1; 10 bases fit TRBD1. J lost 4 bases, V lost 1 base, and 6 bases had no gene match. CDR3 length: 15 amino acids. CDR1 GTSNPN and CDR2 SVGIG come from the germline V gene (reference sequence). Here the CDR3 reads CAWSGGTGVGTEAFF. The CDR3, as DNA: TGTGCCTGGAGTGGCGGGACAGGGGTTGGCACTGAAGCTTTCTTT.

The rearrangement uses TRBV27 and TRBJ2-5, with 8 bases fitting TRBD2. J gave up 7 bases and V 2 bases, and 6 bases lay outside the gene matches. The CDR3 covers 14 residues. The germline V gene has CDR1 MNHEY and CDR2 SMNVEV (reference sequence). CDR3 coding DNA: TGTGCCAGCAGTTTACTAGCGGGTAGTAGGACCCAGTACTTC. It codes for CASSLLAGSRTQYF.

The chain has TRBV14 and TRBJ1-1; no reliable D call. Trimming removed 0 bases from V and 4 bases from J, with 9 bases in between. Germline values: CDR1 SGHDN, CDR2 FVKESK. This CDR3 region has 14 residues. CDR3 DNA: TGTGCCAGCAGCCAAGAAACCTGGGCCACTGAAGCTTTCTTT. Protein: CASSQETWATEAFF.

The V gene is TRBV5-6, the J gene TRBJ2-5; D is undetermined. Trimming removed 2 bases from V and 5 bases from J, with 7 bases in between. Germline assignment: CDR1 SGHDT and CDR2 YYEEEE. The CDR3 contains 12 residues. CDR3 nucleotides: TGTGCCAGCAGCTTAGCCCCGGAGACCCAGTACTTC. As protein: CASSLAPETQYF.

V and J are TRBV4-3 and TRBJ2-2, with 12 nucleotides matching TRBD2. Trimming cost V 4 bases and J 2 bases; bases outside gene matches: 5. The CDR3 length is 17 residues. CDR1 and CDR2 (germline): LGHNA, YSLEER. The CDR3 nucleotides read TGCGCCAGCAGCCTTGGACTAGCGGGAATTAACACCGGGGAGCTGTTTTTT. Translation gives CASSLGLAGINTGELFF.

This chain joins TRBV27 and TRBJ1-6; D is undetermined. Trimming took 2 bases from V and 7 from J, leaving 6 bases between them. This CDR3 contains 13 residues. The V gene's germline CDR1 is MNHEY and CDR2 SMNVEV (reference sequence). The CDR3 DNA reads TGTGCCAGCAGTTTAGCAGTCAATTCACCCCTCCACTTT. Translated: CASSLAVNSPLHF.

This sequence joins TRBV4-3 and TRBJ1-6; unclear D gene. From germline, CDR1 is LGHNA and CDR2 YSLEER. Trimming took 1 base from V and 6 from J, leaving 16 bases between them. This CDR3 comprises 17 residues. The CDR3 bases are TGCGCCAGCAGCCAAGGCGGCGGTCCCGGAATTAATTCACCCCTCCACTTT. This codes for CASSQGGGPGINSPLHF.

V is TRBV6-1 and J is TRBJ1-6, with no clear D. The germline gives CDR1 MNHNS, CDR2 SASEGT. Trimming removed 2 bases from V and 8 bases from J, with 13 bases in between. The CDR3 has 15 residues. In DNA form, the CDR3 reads TGTGCCAGCAGTGAAAACAGCCCCATGGATTCACCCCTCCACTTT. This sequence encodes CASSENSPMDSPLHF.

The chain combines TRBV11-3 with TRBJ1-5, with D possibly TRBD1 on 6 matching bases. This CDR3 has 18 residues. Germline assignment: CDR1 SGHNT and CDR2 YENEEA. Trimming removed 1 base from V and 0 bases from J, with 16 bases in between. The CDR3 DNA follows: TGTGCCAGCAGCTTAGTGGTCAGGGGCGACGATAGCAATCAGCCCCAGCATTTT. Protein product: CASSLVVRGDDSNQPQHF.

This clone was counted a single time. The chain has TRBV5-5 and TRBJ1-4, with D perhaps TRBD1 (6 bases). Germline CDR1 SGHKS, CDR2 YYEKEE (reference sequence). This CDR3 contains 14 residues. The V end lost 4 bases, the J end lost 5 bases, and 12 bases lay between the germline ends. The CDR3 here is CASSTGQPNEKLFF. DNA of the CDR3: TGTGCCAGCAGCACCGGACAGCCCAATGAAAAACTGTTTTTT.

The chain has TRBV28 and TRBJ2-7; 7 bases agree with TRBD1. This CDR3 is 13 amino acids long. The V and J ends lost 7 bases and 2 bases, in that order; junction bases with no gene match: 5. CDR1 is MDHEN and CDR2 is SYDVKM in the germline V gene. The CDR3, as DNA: TGTGCCAGCACCTCAGGACAGGCCTACGAGCAGTACTTC. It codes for CASTSGQAYEQYF.

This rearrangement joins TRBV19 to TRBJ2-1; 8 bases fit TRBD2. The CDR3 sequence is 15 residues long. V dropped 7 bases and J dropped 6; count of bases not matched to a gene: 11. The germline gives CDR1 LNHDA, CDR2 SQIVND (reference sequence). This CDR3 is CASTASGLNGNEQFF. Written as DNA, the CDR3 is TGTGCCAGTACCGCTAGCGGGCTAAATGGCAATGAGCAGTTCTTC.

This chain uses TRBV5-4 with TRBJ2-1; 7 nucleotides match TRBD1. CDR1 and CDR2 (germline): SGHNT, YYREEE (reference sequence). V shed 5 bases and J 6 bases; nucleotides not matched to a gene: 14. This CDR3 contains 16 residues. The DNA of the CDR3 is TGTGCCAGCAGTCAACAGGGGCCTACTCTCGGCAATGAGCAGTTCTTC. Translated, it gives CASSQQGPTLGNEQFF.

The CDR3 reads CASSPGGLETQYF. The CDR3 DNA is TGTGCCAGCTCACCAGGAGGGTTGGAGACCCAGTACTTC. The chain couples TRBV18 to TRBJ2-5, with a tentative D call TRBD2 (6 bases). The CDR3 totals 13 residues. The V gene's germline CDR1 is KGHSH and CDR2 LQKENI. The V end was cut by 2 bases, the J end by 5 bases, with 9 bases between.

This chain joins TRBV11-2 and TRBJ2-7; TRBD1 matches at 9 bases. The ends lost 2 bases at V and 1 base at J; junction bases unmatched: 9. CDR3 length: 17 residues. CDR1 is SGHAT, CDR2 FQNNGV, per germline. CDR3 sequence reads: CASSLKGQGEVSYEQYF. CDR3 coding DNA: TGTGCCAGCAGCTTAAAGGGACAGGGTGAGGTATCCTACGAGCAGTACTTC.

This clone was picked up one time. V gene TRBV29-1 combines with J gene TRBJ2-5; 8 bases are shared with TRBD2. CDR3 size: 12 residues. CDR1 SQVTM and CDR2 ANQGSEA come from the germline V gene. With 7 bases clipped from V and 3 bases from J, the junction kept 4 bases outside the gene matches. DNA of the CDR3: TGCAGCGCGATTAGCGGGGAAGAGACCCAGTACTTC. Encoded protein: CSAISGEETQYF.

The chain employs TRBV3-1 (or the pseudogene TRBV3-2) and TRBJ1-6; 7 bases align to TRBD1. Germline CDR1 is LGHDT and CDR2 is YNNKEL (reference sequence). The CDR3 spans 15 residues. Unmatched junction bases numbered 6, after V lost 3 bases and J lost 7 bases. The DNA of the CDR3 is TGTGCCAGCAGCCAGCGACAGGGACCCAATTCACCCCTCCACTTT. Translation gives CASSQRQGPNSPLHF.

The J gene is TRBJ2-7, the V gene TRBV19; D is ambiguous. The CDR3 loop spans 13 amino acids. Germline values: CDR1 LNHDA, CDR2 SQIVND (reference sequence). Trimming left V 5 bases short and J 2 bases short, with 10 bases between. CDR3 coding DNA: TGTGCCAGTAGTCGTACTTCAACCTACGAGCAGTACTTC. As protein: CASSRTSTYEQYF.

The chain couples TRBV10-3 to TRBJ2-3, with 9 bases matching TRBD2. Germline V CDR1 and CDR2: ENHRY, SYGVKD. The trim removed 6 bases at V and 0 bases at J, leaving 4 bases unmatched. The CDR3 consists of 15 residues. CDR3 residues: CAISPGLASTDTQYF. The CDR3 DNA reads TGTGCCATCAGCCCCGGACTAGCGAGCACAGATACGCAGTATTTT.